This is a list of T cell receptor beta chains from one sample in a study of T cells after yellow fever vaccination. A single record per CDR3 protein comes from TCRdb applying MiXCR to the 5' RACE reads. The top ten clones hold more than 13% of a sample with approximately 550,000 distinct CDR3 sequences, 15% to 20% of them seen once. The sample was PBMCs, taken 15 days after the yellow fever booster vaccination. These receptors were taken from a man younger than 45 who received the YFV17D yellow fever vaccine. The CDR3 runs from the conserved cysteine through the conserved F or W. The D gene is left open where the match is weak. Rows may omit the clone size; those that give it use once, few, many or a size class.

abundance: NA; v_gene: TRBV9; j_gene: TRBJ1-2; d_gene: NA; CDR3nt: TGTGCCAGCAGCGTAGGAGGCAGGGCGGATGGCTACACCTTC; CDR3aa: CASSVGGRADGYTF
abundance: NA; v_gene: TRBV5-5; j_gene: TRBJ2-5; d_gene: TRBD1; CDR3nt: TGTGCCAGCAGCCAACAAGGGGGCGTCGGGGAGACCCAGTACTTC; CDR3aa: CASSQQGGVGETQYF
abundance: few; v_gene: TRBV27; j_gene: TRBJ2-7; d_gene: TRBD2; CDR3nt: TGTGCCAGCGAAAACCCCCAGCGGGAGAGGTACGAGCAGTACTTC; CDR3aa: CASENPQRERYEQYF
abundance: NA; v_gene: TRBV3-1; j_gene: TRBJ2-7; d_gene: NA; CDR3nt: TGTGCCAGCAGGCCGACAGTGGGCGAGCAGTACTTC; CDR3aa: CASRPTVGEQYF
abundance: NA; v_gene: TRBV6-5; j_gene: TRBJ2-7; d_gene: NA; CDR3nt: TGTGCCAGCAGTTATAGAGAACGGACCTACGAGCAGTACTTC; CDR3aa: CASSYRERTYEQYF
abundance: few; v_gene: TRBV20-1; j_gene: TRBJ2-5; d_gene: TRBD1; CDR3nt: TGCAGTGCTTACAGGGGGCCGTACCAAGAGACCCAGTACTTC; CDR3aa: CSAYRGPYQETQYF
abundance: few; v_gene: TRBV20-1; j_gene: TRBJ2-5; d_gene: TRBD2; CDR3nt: TGCAGTGCTAGAGTTGCTAGCGGGGTTGCGGAGACCCAGTACTTC; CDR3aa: CSARVASGVAETQYF
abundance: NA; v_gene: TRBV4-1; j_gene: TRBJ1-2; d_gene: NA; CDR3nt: TGCGCCAGCCCTATTGACTGTCAAACAGGTCAGGACTATGGCTACACCTTC; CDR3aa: CASPIDCQTGQDYGYTF
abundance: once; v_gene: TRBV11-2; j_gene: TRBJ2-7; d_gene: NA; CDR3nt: TGTGCCAGCAGCTTAGGGGTGAGGGGCATCGGGCAGTACTTC; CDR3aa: CASSLGVRGIGQYF
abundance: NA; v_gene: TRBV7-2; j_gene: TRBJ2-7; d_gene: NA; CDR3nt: TGTGCCAGCAGCCAGGCCCCGTACGAGCAGTACTTC; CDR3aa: CASSQAPYEQYF
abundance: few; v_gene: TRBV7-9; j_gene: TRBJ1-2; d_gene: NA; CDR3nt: TGTGCCAGCAGCCGGGAAAGCTATGGCTACACCTTC; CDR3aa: CASSRESYGYTF
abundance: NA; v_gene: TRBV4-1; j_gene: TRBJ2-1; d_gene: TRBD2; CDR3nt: TGCGCCAGCAGCCAAGCGGGACTAAACAATGAGCAGTTCTTC; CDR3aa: CASSQAGLNNEQFF
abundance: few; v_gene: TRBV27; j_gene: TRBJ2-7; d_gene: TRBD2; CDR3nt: TGTGCCAGCAGTCTGACTAGCGGAGATATCTACGAGCAGTACTTC; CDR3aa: CASSLTSGDIYEQYF
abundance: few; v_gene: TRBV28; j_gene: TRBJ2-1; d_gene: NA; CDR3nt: TGTGCCAGCAGTTTATGGAGCCGGGGCAATGAGCAGTTCTTC; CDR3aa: CASSLWSRGNEQFF
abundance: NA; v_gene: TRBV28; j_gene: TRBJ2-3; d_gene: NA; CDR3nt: TGTGCCAGCAGTTCCGTCCTACAGCACACAGATACGCAGTATTTT; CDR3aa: CASSSVLQHTDTQYF
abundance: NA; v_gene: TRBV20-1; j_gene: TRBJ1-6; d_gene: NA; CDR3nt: TGCAGTGCCTCAACGGGACGGATAAATTCACCCCTCCACTTT; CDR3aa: CSASTGRINSPLHF
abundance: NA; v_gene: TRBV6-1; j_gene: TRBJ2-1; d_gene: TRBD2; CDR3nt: TGTGCCAGCAGGACTACTAGCGGGACCTACGATGAGCAGTTCTTC; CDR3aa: CASRTTSGTYDEQFF
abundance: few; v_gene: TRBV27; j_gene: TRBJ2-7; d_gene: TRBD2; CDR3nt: TGTGCCAGCCGGAGCGGGGGTACCTACGAGCAGTACTTC; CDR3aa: CASRSGGTYEQYF
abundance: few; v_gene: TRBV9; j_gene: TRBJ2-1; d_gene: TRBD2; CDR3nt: TGTGCCAGCAGCCACGGTGCTAGCGGTAGCTCCTACAATGAGCAGTTCTTC; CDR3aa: CASSHGASGSSYNEQFF
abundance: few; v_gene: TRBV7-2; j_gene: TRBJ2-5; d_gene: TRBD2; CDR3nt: TGTGCCAGCAGCTACCTTACTAGCGGGGAGACCCAGTACTTC; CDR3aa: CASSYLTSGETQYF
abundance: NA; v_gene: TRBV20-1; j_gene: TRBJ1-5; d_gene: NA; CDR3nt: TGCAGTGCTAGAGACCCTGGGTCCTCTCGAAATCAGCCCCAGCATTTT; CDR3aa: CSARDPGSSRNQPQHF
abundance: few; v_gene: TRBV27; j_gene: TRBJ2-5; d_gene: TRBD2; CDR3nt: TGTGCCAGCAGTTTGTTTAGCGGGAGCGCCAGGGGAGAGACCCAGTACTTC; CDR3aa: CASSLFSGSARGETQYF
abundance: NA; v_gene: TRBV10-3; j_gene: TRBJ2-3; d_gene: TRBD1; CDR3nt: TGTGCCATCAATCCGGGGACAGGCACAGATACGCAGTATTTT; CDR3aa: CAINPGTGTDTQYF
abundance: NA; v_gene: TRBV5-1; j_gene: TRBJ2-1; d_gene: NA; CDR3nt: TGCGCCAGCAGCCTGCACGCCTCGCACAATGAGCAGTTCTTC; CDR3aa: CASSLHASHNEQFF
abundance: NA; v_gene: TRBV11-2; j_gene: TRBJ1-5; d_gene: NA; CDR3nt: TGTGCCAGCAGCCCAACCGGGACCACAAATCAGCCCCAGCATTTT; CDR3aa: CASSPTGTTNQPQHF
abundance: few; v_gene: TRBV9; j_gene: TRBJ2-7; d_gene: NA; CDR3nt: TGTGCCAGCAGCGTAGGATCCGGGAACGAGGGTTACGAGCAGTACTTC; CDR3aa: CASSVGSGNEGYEQYF
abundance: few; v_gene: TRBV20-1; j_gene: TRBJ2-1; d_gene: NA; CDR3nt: TGCAGTGCAGGACAGATTGTGAATGAGCAGTTCTTC; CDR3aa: CSAGQIVNEQFF
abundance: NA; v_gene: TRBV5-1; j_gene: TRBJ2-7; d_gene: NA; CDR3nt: TGCGCCAGCAGCTCTGGAGGGGGCCCAGTGCCCTTGGCCTACGAGCAGTACTTC; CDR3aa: CASSSGGGPVPLAYEQYF
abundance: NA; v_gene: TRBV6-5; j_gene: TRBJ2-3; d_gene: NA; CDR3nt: TGTGCCAGCAAAGAGGGGGAAGATACGCAGTATTTT; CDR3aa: CASKEGEDTQYF
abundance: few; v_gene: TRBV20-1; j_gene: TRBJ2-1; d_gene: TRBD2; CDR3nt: TGCAGTGCTAGGGCTCTCAGAGTGGGAGGGACCTACAATGAGCAGTTCTTC; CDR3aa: CSARALRVGGTYNEQFF
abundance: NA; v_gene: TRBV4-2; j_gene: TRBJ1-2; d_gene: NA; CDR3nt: TGTGCCAGCAGCCAGACGGACACCCTCTATGGCTACACCTTC; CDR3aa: CASSQTDTLYGYTF
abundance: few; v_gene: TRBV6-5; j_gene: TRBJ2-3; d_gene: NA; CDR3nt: TGTGCCAGCAGTACCCGAAACACGGGAGATACGCAGTATTTT; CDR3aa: CASSTRNTGDTQYF
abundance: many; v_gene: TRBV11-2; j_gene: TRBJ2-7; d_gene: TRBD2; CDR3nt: TGTGCCAGCAGCTTCGGACTAGCGGATCCCTACGAGCAGTACTTC; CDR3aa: CASSFGLADPYEQYF
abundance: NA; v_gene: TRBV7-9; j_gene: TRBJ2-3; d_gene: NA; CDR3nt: TGTGCCAGCAGCTCGGGACTGCCAGATACGCAGTATTTT; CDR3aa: CASSSGLPDTQYF
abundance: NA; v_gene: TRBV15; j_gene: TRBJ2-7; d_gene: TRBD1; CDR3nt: TGTGCCACCAGCAGGGACAGGTTATCGACCTACGAGCAGTACTTC; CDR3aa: CATSRDRLSTYEQYF
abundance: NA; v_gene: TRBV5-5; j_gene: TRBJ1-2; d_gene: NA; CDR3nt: TGTGCCAGCAGCTTGGTTGGTGGCTACACCTTC; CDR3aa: CASSLVGGYTF
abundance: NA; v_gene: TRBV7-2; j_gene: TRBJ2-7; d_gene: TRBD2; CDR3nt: TGTGCCAGCAGCTCTGGACGGGGGGTTTGGGGCGAGCAGTACTTC; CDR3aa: CASSSGRGVWGEQYF
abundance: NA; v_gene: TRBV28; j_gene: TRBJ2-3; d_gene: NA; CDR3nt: TGTGCCAGCACTCGGGCTAGTTATACAGATACGCAGTATTTT; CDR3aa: CASTRASYTDTQYF
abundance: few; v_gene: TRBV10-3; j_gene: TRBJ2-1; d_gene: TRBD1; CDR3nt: TGTGCCATCAGTGAGTCTATTGACAGGGAGTTGGTCAATGAGCAGTTCTTC; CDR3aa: CAISESIDRELVNEQFF
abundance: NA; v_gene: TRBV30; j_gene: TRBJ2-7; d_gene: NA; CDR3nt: TGTGCCTGGAGTGTTTCTCCGCCCTACGAGCAGTACTTC; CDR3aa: CAWSVSPPYEQYF
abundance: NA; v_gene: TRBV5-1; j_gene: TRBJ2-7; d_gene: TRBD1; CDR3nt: TGCGCCAGCAGCTCGGGAGACAGGGGGCAGCAGTACTTC; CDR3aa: CASSSGDRGQQYF
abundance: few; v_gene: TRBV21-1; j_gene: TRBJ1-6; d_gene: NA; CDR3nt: TGTGCCAGCAGCCTAAGATTCTTCATAAATTCACCCCTCCACTTT; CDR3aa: CASSLRFFINSPLHF
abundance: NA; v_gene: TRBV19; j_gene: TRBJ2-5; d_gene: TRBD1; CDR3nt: TGTGCCAGTAGTAAGAACCGACAGGGTGGGGGAGAGACCCAGTACTTC; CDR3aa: CASSKNRQGGGETQYF
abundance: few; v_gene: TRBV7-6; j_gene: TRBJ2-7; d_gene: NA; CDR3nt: TGTGCCAGCAGCTTAAGTGGTTCCGGCGAGCAGTACTTC; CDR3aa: CASSLSGSGEQYF
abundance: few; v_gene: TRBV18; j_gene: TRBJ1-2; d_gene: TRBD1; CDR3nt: TGTGCCAGCTCACGCTCCGGGACAGGCATTTTCTATGGCTACACCTTC; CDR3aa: CASSRSGTGIFYGYTF
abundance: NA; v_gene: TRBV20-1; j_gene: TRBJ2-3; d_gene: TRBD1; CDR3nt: TGCAGTGCTAGAGATTTAGGGGGCGCAAATACGCAGTATTTT; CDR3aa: CSARDLGGANTQYF
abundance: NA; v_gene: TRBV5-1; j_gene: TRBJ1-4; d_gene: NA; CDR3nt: TGCGCCAGCAGCTTGACTGGGGTCCGGGGTGAAAAACTGTTTTTT; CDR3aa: CASSLTGVRGEKLFF
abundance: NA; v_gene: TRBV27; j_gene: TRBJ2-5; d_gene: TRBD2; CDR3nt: TGTGCCAGCAGTCCAAGTAGGATCTCGAGACTAGCGGGAATCGGAGAGACCCAGTACTTC; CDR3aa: CASSPSRISRLAGIGETQYF
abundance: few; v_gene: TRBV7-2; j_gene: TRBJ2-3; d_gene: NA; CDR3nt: TGTGCCAGCAGCTTCCGGGACTCACCCCTCGGCACAGATACGCAGTATTTT; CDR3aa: CASSFRDSPLGTDTQYF
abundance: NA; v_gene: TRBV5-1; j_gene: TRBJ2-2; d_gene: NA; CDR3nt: TGCGCCAGCAGCTTGACACAGGGTGTCACCGGGGAGCTGTTTTTT; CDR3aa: CASSLTQGVTGELFF
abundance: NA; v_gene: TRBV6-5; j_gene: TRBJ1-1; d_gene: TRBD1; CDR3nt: TGTGCCAGCAGTTACTCCGACAGGGCCTCGAGAGCTTTCTTT; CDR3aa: CASSYSDRASRAFF